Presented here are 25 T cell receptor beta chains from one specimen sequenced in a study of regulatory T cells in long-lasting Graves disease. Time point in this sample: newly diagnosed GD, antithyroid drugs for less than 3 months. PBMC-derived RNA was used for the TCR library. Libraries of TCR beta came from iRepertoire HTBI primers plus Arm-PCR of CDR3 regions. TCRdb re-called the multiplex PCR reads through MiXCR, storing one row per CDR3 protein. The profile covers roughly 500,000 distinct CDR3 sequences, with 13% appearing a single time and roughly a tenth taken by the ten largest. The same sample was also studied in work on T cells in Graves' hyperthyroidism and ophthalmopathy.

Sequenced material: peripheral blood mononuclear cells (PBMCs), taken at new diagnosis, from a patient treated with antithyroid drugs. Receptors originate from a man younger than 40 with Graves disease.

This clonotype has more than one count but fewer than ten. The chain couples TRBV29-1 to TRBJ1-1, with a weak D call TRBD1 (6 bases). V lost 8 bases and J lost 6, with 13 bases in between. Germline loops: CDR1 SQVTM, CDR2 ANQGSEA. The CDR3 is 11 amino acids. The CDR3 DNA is TGCAGCTATACCAGGGGCGCTGAAGCTTTCTTT. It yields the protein CSYTRGAEAFF. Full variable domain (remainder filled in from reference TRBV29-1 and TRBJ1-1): SAVISQKPSRDICQRGTSLTIQCQVDSQVTMMFWYRQQPGQSLTLIATANQGSEATYESGFVIDKFPISRPNLTFSTLTVSNMSPEDSSIYLCSYTRGAEAFFGQGTRLTVV.

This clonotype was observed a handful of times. The CDR3 protein is CASSLGWGMNTEAFF. CDR3 nucleotide sequence: TGTGCCAGCAGCTTGGGCTGGGGCATGAACACTGAAGCTTTCTTT. The chain has TRBV7-9 and TRBJ1-1; D perhaps matches TRBD1 (5 bases). The CDR3 has 15 residues. The germline V and J ends were trimmed by 3 bases and 0 bases, with 11 bases remaining between them. Germline CDR1 and CDR2: SEHNR and FQNEAQ (reference sequence).

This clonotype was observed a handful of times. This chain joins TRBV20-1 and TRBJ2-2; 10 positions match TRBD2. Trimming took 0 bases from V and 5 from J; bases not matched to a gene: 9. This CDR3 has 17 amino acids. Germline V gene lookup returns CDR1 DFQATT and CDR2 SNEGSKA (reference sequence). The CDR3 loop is CSARDPAGGPRTGELFF. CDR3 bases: TGCAGTGCTAGAGATCCAGCGGGAGGGCCTAGGACCGGGGAGCTGTTTTTT.

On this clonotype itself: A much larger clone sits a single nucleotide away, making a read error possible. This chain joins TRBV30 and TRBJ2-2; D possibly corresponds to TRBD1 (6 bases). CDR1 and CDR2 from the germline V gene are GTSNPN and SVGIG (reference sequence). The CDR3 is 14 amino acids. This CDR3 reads CALMGAPGSGGLFF. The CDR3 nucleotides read TGTGCCCTCATGGGGGCCCCAGGGAGTGGGGGGCTGTTTTTT.

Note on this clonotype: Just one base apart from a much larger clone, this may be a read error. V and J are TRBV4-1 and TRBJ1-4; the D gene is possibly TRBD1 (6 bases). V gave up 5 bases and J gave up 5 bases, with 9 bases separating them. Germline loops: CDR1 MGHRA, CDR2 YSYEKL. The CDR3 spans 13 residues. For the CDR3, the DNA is TGCGCCAGCAGCTCCACAGGGAATGAAAAACTGTTTTTT. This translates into CASSSTGNEKLFF.

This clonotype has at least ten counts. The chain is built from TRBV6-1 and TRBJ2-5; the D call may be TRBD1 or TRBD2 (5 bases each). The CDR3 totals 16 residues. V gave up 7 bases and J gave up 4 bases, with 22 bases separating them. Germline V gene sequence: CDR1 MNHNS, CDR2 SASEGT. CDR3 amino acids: CASTSPGPRKRETQYF. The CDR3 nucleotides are TGTGCCAGCACCTCCCCGGGACCCCGAAAGCGAGAGACCCAGTACTTC.

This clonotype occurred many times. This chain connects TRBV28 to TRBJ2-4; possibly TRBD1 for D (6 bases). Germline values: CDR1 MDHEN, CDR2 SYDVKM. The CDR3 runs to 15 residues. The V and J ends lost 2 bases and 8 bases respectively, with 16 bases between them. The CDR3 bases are TGTGCCAGCAGTTTAATCCCGGCCGAGGGGGACATTCAGTACTTC. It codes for CASSLIPAEGDIQYF.

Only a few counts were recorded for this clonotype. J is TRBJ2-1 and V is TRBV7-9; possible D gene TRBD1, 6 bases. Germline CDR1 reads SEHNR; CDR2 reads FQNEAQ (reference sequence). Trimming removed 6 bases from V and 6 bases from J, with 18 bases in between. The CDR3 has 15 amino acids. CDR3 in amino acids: CASRKIQGRGNEQFF. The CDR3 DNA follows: TGTGCCAGCAGAAAAATACAGGGAAGGGGCAATGAGCAGTTCTTC.

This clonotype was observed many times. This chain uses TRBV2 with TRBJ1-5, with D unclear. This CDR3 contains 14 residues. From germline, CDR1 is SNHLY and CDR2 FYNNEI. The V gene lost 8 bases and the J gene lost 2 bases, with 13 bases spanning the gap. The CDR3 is CASGGGSGNQPQHF. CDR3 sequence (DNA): TGTGCCAGCGGCGGAGGAAGTGGCAATCAGCCCCAGCATTTT. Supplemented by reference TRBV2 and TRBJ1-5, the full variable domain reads EPEVTQTPSHQVTQMGQEVILRCVPISNHLYFYWYRQILGQKVEFLVSFYNNEISEKSEIFDDQFSVERPDGSNFTLKIRSTKLEDSAMYFCASGGGSGNQPQHFGDGTRLSIL.

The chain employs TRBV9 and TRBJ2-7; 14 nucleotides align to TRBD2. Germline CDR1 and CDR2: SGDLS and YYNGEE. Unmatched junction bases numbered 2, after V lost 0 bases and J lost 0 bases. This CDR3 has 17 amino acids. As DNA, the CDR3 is TGTGCCAGCAGCGTAGGGGGGACTAGCGGGAGCTCCTACGAGCAGTACTTC. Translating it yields CASSVGGTSGSSYEQYF.

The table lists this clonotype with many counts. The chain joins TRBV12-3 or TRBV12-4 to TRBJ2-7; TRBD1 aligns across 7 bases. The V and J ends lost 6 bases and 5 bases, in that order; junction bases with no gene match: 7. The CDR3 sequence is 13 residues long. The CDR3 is CASRRQGTDEQYF. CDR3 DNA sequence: TGTGCCAGCAGGAGACAGGGTACCGACGAGCAGTACTTC.

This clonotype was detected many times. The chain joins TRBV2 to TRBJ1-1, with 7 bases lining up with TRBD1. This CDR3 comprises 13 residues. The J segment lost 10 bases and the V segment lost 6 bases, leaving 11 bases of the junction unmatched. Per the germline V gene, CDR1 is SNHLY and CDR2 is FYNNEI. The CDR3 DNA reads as TGTGCCAGCAGGGATGTACAGGGGCTTCCAGCTTTCTTT. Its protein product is CASRDVQGLPAFF.

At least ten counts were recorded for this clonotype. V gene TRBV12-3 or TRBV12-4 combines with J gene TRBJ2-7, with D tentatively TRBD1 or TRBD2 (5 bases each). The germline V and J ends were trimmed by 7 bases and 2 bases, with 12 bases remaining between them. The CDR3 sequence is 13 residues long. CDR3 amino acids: CASTPWGTYEQYF. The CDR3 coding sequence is TGTGCCAGCACCCCCTGGGGGACCTACGAGCAGTACTTC.

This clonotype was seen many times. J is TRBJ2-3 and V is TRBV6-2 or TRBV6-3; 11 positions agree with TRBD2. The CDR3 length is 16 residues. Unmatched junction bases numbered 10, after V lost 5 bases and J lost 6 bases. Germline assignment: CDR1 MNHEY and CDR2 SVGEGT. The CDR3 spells CASSEAVAGGFDTQYF. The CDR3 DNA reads TGTGCCAGCAGTGAAGCGGTAGCGGGAGGGTTCGATACGCAGTATTTT.

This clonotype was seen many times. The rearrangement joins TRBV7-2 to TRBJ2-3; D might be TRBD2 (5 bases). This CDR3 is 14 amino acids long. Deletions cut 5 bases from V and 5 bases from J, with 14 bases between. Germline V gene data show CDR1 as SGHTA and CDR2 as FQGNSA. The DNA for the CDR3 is TGTGCCAGCAGCGACGGACTTCCGCGAGATACGCAGTATTTT. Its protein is CASSDGLPRDTQYF.

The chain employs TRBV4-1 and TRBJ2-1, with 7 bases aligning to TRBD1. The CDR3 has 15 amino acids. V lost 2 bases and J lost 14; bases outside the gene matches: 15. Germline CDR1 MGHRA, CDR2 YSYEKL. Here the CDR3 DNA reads TGCGCCAGCAGCCAAACAGGGGCCCCGTCGGTACAGAAGTTCTTC. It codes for CASSQTGAPSVQKFF.

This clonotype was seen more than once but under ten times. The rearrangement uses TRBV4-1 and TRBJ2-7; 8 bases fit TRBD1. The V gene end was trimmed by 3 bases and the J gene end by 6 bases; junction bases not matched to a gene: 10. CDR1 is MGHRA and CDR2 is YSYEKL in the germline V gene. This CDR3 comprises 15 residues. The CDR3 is CASSQWTGSSREQYF. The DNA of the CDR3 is TGCGCCAGCAGCCAGTGGACAGGGTCGTCTCGCGAGCAGTACTTC.

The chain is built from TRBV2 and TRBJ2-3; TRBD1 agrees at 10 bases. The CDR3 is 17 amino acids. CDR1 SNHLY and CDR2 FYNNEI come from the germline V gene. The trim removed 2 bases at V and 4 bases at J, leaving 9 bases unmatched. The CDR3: CASSEIRTGGMADTQYF. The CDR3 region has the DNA TGTGCCAGCAGTGAAATCCGGACAGGGGGAATGGCAGATACGCAGTATTTT. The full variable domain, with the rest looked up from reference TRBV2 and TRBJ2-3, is EPEVTQTPSHQVTQMGQEVILRCVPISNHLYFYWYRQILGQKVEFLVSFYNNEISEKSEIFDDQFSVERPDGSNFTLKIRSTKLEDSAMYFCASSEIRTGGMADTQYFGPGTRLTVL.

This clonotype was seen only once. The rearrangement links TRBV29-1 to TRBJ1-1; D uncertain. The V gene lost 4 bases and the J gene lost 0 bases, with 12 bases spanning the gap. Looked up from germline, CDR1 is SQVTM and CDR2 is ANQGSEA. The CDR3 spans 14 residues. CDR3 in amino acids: CSVGSGLLNTEAFF. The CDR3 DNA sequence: TGCAGCGTTGGCTCCGGACTGCTGAACACTGAAGCTTTCTTT.

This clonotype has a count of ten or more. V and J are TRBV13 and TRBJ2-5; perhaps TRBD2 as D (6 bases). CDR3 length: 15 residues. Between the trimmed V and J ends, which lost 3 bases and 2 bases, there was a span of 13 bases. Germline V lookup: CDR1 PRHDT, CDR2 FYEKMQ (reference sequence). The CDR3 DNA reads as TGTGCCAGCAGCTTCCGAGCCCGGGAGCAAGAGACCCAGTACTTC. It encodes CASSFRAREQETQYF.

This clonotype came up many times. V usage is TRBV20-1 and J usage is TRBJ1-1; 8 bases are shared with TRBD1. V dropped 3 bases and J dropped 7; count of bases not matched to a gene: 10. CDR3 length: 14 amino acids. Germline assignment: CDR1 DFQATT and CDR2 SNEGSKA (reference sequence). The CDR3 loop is CSASVTGTGGEAFF. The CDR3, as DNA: TGCAGTGCTAGTGTGACCGGGACAGGAGGTGAAGCTTTCTTT.

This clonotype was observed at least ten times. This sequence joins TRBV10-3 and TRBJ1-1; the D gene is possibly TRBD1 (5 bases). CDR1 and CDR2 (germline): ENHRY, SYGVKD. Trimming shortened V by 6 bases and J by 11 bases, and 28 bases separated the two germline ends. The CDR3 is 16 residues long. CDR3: CAISVSPLRDAYWAFF. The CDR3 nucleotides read TGTGCCATCAGCGTCTCCCCACTCCGGGACGCCTATTGGGCTTTCTTT.

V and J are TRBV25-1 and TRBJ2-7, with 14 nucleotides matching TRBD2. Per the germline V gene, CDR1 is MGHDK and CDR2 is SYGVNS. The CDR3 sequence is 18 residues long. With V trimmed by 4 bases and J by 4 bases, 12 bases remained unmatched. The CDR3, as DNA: TGTGCCAGCAGTGCGGGACTAGCGGGAGACCCCAGGAGGTACGAGCAGTACTTC. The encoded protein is CASSAGLAGDPRRYEQYF.

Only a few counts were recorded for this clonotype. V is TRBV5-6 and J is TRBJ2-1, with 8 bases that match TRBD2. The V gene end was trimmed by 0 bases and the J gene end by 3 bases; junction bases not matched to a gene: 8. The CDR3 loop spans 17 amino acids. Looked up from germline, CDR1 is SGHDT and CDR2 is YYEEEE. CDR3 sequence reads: CASSLVGLAGHYNEQFF. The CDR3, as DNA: TGTGCCAGCAGCTTGGTAGGCCTAGCGGGTCACTACAATGAGCAGTTCTTC.

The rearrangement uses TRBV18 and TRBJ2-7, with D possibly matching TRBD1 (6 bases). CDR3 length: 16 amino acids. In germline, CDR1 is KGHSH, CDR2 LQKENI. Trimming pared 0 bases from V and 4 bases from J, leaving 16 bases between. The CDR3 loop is CASSPPAGVRRYEQYF. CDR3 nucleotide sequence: TGTGCCAGCTCACCACCGGCAGGGGTACGTAGGTACGAGCAGTACTTC.